This record concerns one TCR beta chain sequence. What it binds is not known. Clones were read by immunoSEQ multiplex PCR, and TCRdb kept only the in-frame ones, dropping some. This table holds over 30,000 clones, 88% found once. The data derive from a study of OX40 agonist ivuxolimab in advanced cancers. For the study at large: Every patient in dose escalation had hepatocellular carcinoma, melanoma, renal cell or head and neck cancer. A partial response was reached by three patients: one with hepatocellular carcinoma and two with cutaneous melanoma. Points from the study as a whole: Low normalized T-cell clonal expansion also characterized some of the nonresponders. Antigens targeted by the expanded peripheral T cells were not determined.

After removal of 6 bases from V and 5 bases from J, the junction contained 10 bases not matched to a gene. This CDR3 contains 15 residues. Germline-derived CDR1 and CDR2 are SQVTM and ANQGSEA. The sequencing used CD4+ or CD8+ T cells sorted from blood, collected in a trial of the OX40 agonist ivuxolimab. This chain connects TRBV29-1 to TRBJ2-3, with 11 nucleotides matching TRBD2. This TCR was sampled from an adult with an advanced solid tumor such as melanoma, head and neck, liver or kidney cancer. DNA of the CDR3: TGCAGCGTCCGTTCGACTAGCGGGGCGGGAGATACGCAGTATTTT. Protein sequence: CSVRSTSGAGDTQYF.